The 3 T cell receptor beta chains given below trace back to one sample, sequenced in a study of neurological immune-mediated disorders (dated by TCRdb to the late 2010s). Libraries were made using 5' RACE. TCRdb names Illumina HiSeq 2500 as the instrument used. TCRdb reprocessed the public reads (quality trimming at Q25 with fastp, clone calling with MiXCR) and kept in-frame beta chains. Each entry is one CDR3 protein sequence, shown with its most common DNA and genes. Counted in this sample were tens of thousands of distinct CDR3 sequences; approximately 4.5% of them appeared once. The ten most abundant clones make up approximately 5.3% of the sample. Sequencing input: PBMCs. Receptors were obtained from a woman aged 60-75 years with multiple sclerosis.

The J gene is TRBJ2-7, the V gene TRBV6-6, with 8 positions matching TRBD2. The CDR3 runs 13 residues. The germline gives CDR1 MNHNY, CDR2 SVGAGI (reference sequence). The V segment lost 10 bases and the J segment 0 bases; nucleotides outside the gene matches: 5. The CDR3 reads CATAGGLSYEQYV. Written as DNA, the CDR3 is TGTGCCACCGCGGGGGGACTCTCCTACGAGCAGTACGTC.

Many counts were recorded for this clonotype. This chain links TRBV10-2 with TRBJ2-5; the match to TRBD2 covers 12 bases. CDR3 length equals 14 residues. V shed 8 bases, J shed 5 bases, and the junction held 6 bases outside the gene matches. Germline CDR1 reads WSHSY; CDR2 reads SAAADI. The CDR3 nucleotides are TGCGCCAGCTCCGGACTAGCGGGAAGGGAGACCCAGTACTTC. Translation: CASSGLAGRETQYF.

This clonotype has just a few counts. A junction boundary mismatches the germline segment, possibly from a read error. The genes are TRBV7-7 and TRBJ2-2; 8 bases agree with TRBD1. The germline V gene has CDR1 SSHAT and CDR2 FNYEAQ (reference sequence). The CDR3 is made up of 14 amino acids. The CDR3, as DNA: TGTGCTAGCAGCGCCCTACAGGGGGCCGGGGAGCTGTTTTTT. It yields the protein CASSALQGAGELFF.